This entry features one T cell receptor (beta chain) sequence. Its antigen is not yet known. No base quality values were provided; no much bigger clone lies one nucleotide off. These data belong to a study of cytomegalovirus exposure and HLA in healthy donors (dated by TCRdb to between 2016 and 2019). Describing the broader study: An earlier analysis of approximately 640 of the donors reported 250 to 300 Gb of sequence data and some 120 million unique TCR beta sequences from 150 million to 200 million T cells. An early release that covered approximately 600 HLA-typed donors contained about 300 gigabases of sequencing data and about 93 million unique TCR sequences. Of the 300 to 400 genotyped donors, over 70% fell in the genetic ancestry cluster associated with self-reported Caucasian donors. The study was designed to test whether signatures of past pathogen exposure could be identified by cataloging public T cell receptors. The study profiled the T cell repertoires of hundreds of subjects by immunosequencing and related them to cytomegalovirus serostatus. Along with the roughly 700-subject first cohort, a separate validation cohort of over a hundred different subjects was used. To predict cytomegalovirus infection status, the study brought together high-throughput TCR immunosequencing, statistical association of individual TCRs with disease status, and machine learning. In a later analysis, previously published TCR beta repertoires from 550 to 700 donors were re-analyzed and high-resolution HLA genotyping was added so that TCR occurrence patterns could be studied. In the later analysis, no new phenotypic data were used to find candidate immune exposures; instead, reliance was placed on TCR beta sequences and their occurrence across donors. An earlier analysis of 587 of the donors used high-throughput TCR beta sequencing to judge whether each TCR beta V gene segment behaved as functional or pseudogenic. Donor age, sex, ethnicity and CMV serostatus were compiled alongside the repertoire data. A later genetic analysis took genome-wide SNP genotypes for about 65% of the 666 donors and used that subset as a discovery cohort. All discovery cohort repertoires had been generated using a single sequencing platform. HLA typing covered class I and class II loci at four-digit resolution. Typing coverage varied by locus: 629-630 donors for A, B, C, DRB1 and DQB1; under 550 for DQA1; approximately 570 for DPA1; 400 to 480 for DPB1. Because of strong linkage in the cohort, roughly five DR-DQ haplotypes were treated as single units for association and clustering. Among 300 to 450 genotyped donors of the cohort, an average of approximately 230,000 unique TCR beta nucleotide sequences were sequenced per donor, roughly 18% of them non-productive.

The cohort consisted of some 730 healthy bone marrow donors. All cohort members were sampled while nominally healthy, although unrecorded immune exposures were likely present. The donor tested CMV seronegative, placing the donor among the approximately 400 seronegative members of the cohort. Each donor provided a peripheral blood sample, and peripheral blood mononuclear cells were used for TCR beta sequencing. The Qiagen DNeasy Blood Extraction Kit was used to extract genomic DNA from the blood cell samples. Paper-wide results and their limitations: An earlier analysis of approximately 530 of the donors showed that most TCR beta V segments appeared in productive rearrangements either about 87% or about 30% of the time, which broadly matched IMGT annotations. The presence/absence analyses assumed that sequencing depth was roughly uniform across donors, and that assumption may not be true. Because some donors lacked HLA typing at each locus, the association tests relied only on the typed subset. Assigning TCR associations to individual alleles was difficult when HLA alleles, especially DR and DQ, strongly co-occurred. The earlier analysis of about 600 of the donors excluded some 16 rarely observed V segments, including chromosome 9 orphons, because counts were too low. Linkage disequilibrium might explain the correlated functional status among segregating V segments, but an unknown experimental factor could not be ruled out. The sequencing pipeline was judged likely to have produced a cluster of highly shared sequence variants as a technical artifact. Compared with the 666-donor mean, donors in an Asian-associated ancestry cluster had fewer N-insertions in productive TCRs, according to a later genetic analysis. The study listed approximately 150 TCR beta chains as associated with cytomegalovirus. In a later analysis, HLA-associated TCR beta chains were found to be more clonally expanded and to have lower generation probabilities than equally common non-associated chains. Cytomegalovirus status was reported to be diagnosed by the classifier with high specificity and sensitivity in both the original and validation cohorts. A later analysis associated about 17,000 TCR beta sequences with specific HLA alleles at a false discovery rate of 0.05. Most TCR sequences were seen in very few donors, while some public TCRs were found in many individuals. The authors suggested that the approach could potentially be generalized to other disease states and immunological phenotypes. According to a later analysis, most CMV-associated TCR beta chains appeared to be HLA-restricted, and the HLA associations seemed to be driven largely by CMV exposure. In a later analysis, the rate of TCR association differed among HLA loci, with DRB1 alleles having the most associated TCRs and HLA-C alleles having the fewest. Only TCR beta chains were sequenced in this cohort, and the absence of alpha or paired-chain data limited detectable features. Immune exposure information for the cohort was limited to CMV serostatus. A further reported finding was that TCR beta sequences accurately predicted the HLA-A and HLA-B alleles for most subjects in the first cohort. In a later genetic analysis, a missense DCLRE1C variant was associated with V-gene and J-gene trimming of TCR beta chains, and the association was replicated in an independent cohort. A few of the identified cytomegalovirus-associated TCR beta chains were confirmed in vitro to be specific for cytomegalovirus antigens. Several of the top co-occurrence clusters appeared to be linked to parvovirus B19, influenza, CMV and Epstein-Barr virus, according to a later analysis.

Library construction relied on the immunoSEQ multiplex PCR assay. For the multiplex PCR, a mixture combining 60 forward primers for TCR Vbeta segments and 13 reverse primers for TCR Jbeta segments was used. Amplification of the CDR3 region of rearranged TCR beta genes was performed with a multiplex PCR assay on genomic DNA. The Illumina HiSeq System was used to sequence the amplified TCR beta libraries as 87-base-pair reads. The original methods were these. A later analysis tallied around 87 million unique TCR beta chains across the 666 repertoires, and some 10 million of those chains were shared by two or more donors. A nearest-neighbor algorithm error-corrected the raw reads and collapsed the reads into unique sequences, merging closely related sequences to remove PCR and sequencing errors. V, D and J gene segments were assigned by aligning CDR3 sequences to IMGT reference sequences. For a sequence to be retained, a match of at least six nucleotides was required to both a V gene segment and a J gene segment. Rearrangements were classified as productive when the CDR3 lacked stop codons and remained in frame with V and J, and all other rearrangements were classified as non-productive. Following IMGT convention, CDR3 was defined as the stretch from the second conserved V-encoded cysteine to the conserved J-encoded phenylalanine. In an earlier analysis of roughly 610 of the donors, sequences lacking an unambiguous match to a single V gene segment were excluded. An earlier analysis of 500 to 600 of the donors classified V segments as functional when productive rearrangements were above 56.7% and as segregating when the standard deviation between donors was above 5%. To diagnose cytomegalovirus status from the catalog of TCR beta chain sequences, a statistical classification framework was built. A later analysis assigned V and J genes by comparing TCR nucleotide sequences with IMGT/GENE-DB human TR gene sequences. Using the TCRdist pipeline, a later analysis assigned CDR3 sequences along with most-parsimonious VDJ recombination scenarios. In a later analysis, each TCR beta chain was defined by its CDR3 amino acid sequence together with its V-gene family, and reads lacking a unique V-gene family were excluded. In a later analysis, 450 to 600 highly shared, low-generation-probability nucleotide sequences were removed to address suspected cross-contamination and a sequencing artifact. In a later analysis, a clonal expansion index for each public chain was calculated from normalized within-repertoire ranks of inferred template counts. A later analysis computed generation probabilities with a VDJ recombination model fitted to out-of-frame rearrangements, and checked the results against IGoR. A later analysis scored TCR-TCR, TCR-HLA and TCR-CMV co-occurrence with hypergeometric tests, applying a repertoire-size bias correction to TCR pairs. A later analysis estimated false discovery rates by permuting HLA or CMV assignments 20 times. A later analysis grouped co-occurring TCRs with DBSCAN, adding TCRdist sequence similarity when clustering within HLA-allele-positive subsets. Repertoires with fewer than 30,000 or more than 120,000 public chains, plus five repertoires with anomalous nucleotide sharing, were excluded from co-occurrence clustering. This immuneACCESS table, as held by TCRdb, lists in-frame sequences with V and J called but not all clones. Of the missing ones, under half trace to an unresolved V gene in checked studies; the others have no known cause. V, J and clone size are those of that table, while D and trimming were read from the DNA. For this sample there are about 140,000 clones; about 80% appear just once. The ten top clones hold 2.2% of the sample.

The receptor was isolated from a man aged 25-45 years in good health and CMV-seronegative. The specimen sequenced was PBMCs.

The sequenced DNA: TGTGCCAGCAGCTATCAGGGGGCAACTGAAGCTTTCTTT. Its coded protein is CASSYQGATEAFF. The V gene is TRBV7-9 and the J gene is TRBJ1-1, with 8 bases in between that match TRBD1. For this chain, trimming is 4 bases at the V end and 5 bases at the J end, and the number of junction bases without a gene match is 3. From the cysteine through the phenylalanine, the CDR3 covers 13 amino acids. CDR3 DNA only is kept here, 39 bases in frame from base 1. From the germline V gene (reference sequence), CDR1 is SEHNR and CDR2 is FQNEAQ.